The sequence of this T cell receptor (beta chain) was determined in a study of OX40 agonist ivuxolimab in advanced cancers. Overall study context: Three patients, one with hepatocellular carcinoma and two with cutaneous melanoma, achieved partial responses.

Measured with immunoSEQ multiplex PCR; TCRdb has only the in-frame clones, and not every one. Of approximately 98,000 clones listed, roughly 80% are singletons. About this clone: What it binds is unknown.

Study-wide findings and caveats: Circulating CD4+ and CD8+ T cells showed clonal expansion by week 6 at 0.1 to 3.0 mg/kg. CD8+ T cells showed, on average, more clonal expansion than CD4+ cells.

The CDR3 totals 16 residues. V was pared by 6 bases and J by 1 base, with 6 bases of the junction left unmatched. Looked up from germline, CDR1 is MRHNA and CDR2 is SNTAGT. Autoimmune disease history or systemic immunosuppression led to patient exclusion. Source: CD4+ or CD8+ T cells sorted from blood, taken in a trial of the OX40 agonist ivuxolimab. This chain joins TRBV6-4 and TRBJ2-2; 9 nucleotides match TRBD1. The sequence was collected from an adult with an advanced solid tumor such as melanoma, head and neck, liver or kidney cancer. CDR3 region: CASSTQGAKNTGELFF. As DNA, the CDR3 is TGTGCCAGCAGCACACAGGGGGCAAAGAACACCGGGGAGCTGTTTTTT.